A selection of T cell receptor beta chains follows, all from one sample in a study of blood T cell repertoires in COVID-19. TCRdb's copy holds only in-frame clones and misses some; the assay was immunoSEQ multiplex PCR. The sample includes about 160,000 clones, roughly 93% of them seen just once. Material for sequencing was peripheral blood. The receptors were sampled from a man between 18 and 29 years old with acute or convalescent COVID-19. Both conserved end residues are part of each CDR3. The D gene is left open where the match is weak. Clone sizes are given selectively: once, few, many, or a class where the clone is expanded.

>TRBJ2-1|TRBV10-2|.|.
CASKRNRDNEQFF
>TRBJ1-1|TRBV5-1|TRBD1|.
CASSFSTGGNTEAFF
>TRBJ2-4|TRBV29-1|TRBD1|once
CSVEDRETKNIQYF
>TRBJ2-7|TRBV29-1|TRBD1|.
CSVAPGDRPSYEQYF
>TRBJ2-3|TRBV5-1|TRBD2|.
CASSLKSGGKGTDTQYF
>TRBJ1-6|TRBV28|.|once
CASSSRGTTADDRRAYNSPLHF
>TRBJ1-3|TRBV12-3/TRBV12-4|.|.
CASSLGATIYF
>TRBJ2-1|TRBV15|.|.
CATTEGSSYNEQFF
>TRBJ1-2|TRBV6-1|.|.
CASSDRVGYGYTF
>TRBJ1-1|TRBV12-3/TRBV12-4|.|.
CASSSPLREAFF
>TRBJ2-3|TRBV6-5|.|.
CASSQQGLLDTQYF
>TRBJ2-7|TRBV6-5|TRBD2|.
CASWTGLDFYEQYF
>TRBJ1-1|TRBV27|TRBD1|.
CASSPGGYDTEAFF
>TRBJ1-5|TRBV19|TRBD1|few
CASSIGTGGGQPQHF
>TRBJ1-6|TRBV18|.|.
CASSPRTGPDYNSPLHF
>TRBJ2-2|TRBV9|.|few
CASSVGGATNTGELFF
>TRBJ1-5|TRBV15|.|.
CATSREQTYGAQHF
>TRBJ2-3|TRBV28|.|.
CASSLGGQGTDTQYF
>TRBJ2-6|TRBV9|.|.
CASSSRPNWGANVLTF
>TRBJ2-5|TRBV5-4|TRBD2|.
CASSSLRGGAEETQYF
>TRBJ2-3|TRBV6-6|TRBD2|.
CASSYSLLADTQYF
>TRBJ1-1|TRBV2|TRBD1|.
CASSRGMNTEAFF
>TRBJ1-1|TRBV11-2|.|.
CASSSTPEQSEEAFF
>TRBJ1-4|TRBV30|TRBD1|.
CAWNPGQGREKLFF
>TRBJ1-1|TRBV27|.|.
CASNPAGVYTEAFF
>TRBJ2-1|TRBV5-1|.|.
CASSRMRGGAVDEQFF
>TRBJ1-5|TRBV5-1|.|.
CASSLGEVGSQPQHF
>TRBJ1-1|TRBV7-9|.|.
CASSLGGVNTEAFF
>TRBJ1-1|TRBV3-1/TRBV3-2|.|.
CASSQGPSGLGAFF
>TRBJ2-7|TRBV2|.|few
CASSKSSYEQYF
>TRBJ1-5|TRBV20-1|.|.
CSASGGTGFSNQPQHF
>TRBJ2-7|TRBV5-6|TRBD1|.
CASSHLDRRTYEQYF
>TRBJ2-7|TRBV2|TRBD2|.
CASVTTAGGWNEQYF
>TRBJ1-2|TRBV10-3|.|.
CAISGRETYGYTF
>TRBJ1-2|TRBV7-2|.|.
CASSPSPANYGYTF
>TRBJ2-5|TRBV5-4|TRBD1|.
CASSQGQQETQYF
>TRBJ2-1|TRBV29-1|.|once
CSVFISARGGNYNEQFF
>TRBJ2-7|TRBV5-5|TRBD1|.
CASSLAGRGLAYEQYF
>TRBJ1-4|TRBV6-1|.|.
CASSETQGWEKLFF
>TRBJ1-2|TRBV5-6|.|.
CASSWRGPTKIYGYTF